Listed here are 2 T cell receptor beta chains from one sample, sequenced in a study of OX40 agonist ivuxolimab in advanced cancers. Clones were sequenced by immunoSEQ multiplex PCR, and TCRdb holds only the in-frame ones, with some missing. The sample consists of about 49,000 clones, roughly four fifths of them appearing once. The sequencing here drew on CD4+ or CD8+ T cells sorted from blood, taken in a trial of the OX40 agonist ivuxolimab. The receptors shown here come from an adult with an advanced solid tumor such as melanoma, head and neck, liver or kidney cancer.

The DNA of the CDR3 is TGTGCCAGCAGCCCCCCAAATCAGCCCCAGCATTTT. Protein: CASSPPNQPQHF. The chain uses TRBV6-5 and TRBJ1-5, with no clear D. The length of the CDR3 is 12 residues. Germline CDR1 is MNHEY and CDR2 is SVGAGI. V was clipped by 6 bases and J by 4 bases, with 7 bases between them.

This chain uses TRBV11-3 with TRBJ2-1; a weak D match, TRBD2 (7 bases). The length of the CDR3 is 15 residues. V shed 1 base and J shed 9 bases, with 16 bases lying between them. Germline V CDR1 and CDR2: SGHNT, YENEEA. CDR3 loop: CASSLAYTGRGEQFF. The CDR3 DNA is TGTGCCAGCAGCTTAGCCTACACAGGGAGGGGTGAGCAGTTCTTC.